The 27 T cell receptor beta chains reported below all come from one sample, sequenced in a study of graft-versus-host responses after intestinal transplantation (dated by TCRdb to the early 2020s). Libraries were prepared through the immunoSEQ multiplex PCR assay. Drawn from immuneACCESS, this table holds only the in-frame rearrangements with V and J called that TCRdb kept. Clones are partly lost; checked studies trace under half to an unresolved V gene and leave the rest unexplained. Within this sample are tens of thousands of clones, with roughly four fifths of them counted one time only. The top ten constitute 19% of the sample. The label giving this sample's time point can be read as: cells obtained before transplantation from donor or recipient. No antigens are known for them. The starting material was unstimulated CD8+ T cells sorted from spleen or lymph node cells, obtained before intestinal transplant. The receptor set was obtained from a human donor who received an intestinal transplant.

A single count supports this clone. The V and J genes are TRBV29-1 and TRBJ1-2, with a weak D call TRBD1 (6 bases). The V gene's germline CDR1 is SQVTM and CDR2 ANQGSEA. CDR3 length: 13 residues. The V and J ends lost 2 bases and 3 bases respectively, with 10 bases between them. The CDR3 loop is CSVEKGGDYGYTF. CDR3 in DNA: TGCAGCGTTGAAAAAGGGGGGGACTATGGCTACACCTTC.

The chain couples TRBV7-9 to TRBJ2-7, with 7 bases aligning to TRBD2. Germline-derived CDR1 and CDR2 are SEHNR and FQNEAQ (reference sequence). V shed 3 bases, J shed 3 bases, and the junction held 5 bases outside the gene matches. CDR3 length equals 14 residues. The DNA for the CDR3 is TGTGCCAGCAGCTTTCCGGGAGGCGGCTACGAGCAGTACTTC. Translating gives CASSFPGGGYEQYF.

This clone was counted a few times. This chain links TRBV5-6 with TRBJ2-7; D is undetermined. Germline CDR1 SGHDT, CDR2 YYEEEE. The germline V and J ends were trimmed by 2 bases and 2 bases, with 2 bases remaining between them. This CDR3 contains 11 residues. The DNA for the CDR3 is TGTGCCAGCAGCTTCGCCTACGAGCAGTACTTC. It codes for CASSFAYEQYF.

The chain uses TRBV13 and TRBJ2-6; D unresolved. V lost 2 bases and J 4 bases, leaving 9 bases between the germline ends. CDR1 and CDR2 from the germline V gene are PRHDT and FYEKMQ (reference sequence). The CDR3 has 15 residues. As DNA, the CDR3 is TGTGCCAGCAGCTTATATAGAGTCGGGGCCAACGTCCTGACTTTC. Residues: CASSLYRVGANVLTF.

This clone occurred once. V is TRBV5-6 and J is TRBJ2-1, with a possible D match to TRBD2 (6 bases). Germline V gene lookup returns CDR1 SGHDT and CDR2 YYEEEE. This CDR3 comprises 16 residues. Trimming took 4 bases from V and 0 from J, leaving 14 bases between them. CDR3 region: CASSGGTTYSYNEQFF. The CDR3 region has the DNA TGTGCCAGCAGCGGAGGGACCACCTACTCCTACAATGAGCAGTTCTTC.

This chain links TRBV4-2 with TRBJ2-1, with 7 bases aligning to TRBD1. The CDR3 runs 17 residues. J gave up 0 bases and V 0 bases, and 5 bases lay outside the gene matches. From germline, CDR1 is LGHNA and CDR2 YNFKEQ. As DNA, the CDR3 is TGTGCCAGCAGCCAAGATCTCGGGACAGACTCCTACAATGAGCAGTTCTTC. Encoded protein: CASSQDLGTDSYNEQFF.

This chain joins TRBV7-2 and TRBJ2-5; a possible D gene is TRBD2 (6 bases). The CDR3 length is 15 residues. Germline V gene lookup returns CDR1 SGHTA and CDR2 FQGNSA. Trimming pared 5 bases from V and 5 bases from J, leaving 18 bases between. Written as DNA, the CDR3 is TGTGCCAGCAGCCCCTGGGGTTTACGGGGGGAGACCCAGTACTTC. Protein sequence: CASSPWGLRGETQYF.

This clone was recorded a few times. V is TRBV11-2 and J is TRBJ1-4; D remains ambiguous. CDR1 and CDR2 from the germline V gene are SGHAT and FQNNGV. Trimming removed 0 bases from V and 7 bases from J, with 18 bases in between. The CDR3 length is 17 residues. CDR3 in DNA: TGTGCCAGCAGCTTAGACCGGGTCCCCTACTCGGGTGAAAAACTGTTTTTT. This gives the protein CASSLDRVPYSGEKLFF.

Concerning this clone itself: The germline gene is not matched at one end of the junction; a read error may be the cause. This chain joins TRBV6-6 and TRBJ2-1; D is perhaps TRBD1 (5 bases). CDR1 and CDR2 (germline): MNHNY, SVGAGI (reference sequence). The CDR3 spans 12 residues. The CDR3 sequence: CASSYSDNEQFF. In nucleotides, the CDR3 is TGTGCCAGCAGTTACTCGGACAATGAGCAATTCTTC.

In its sample, this clone is large. The chain links TRBV30 to TRBJ1-2, with D unresolved. The germline V and J ends were trimmed by 0 bases and 4 bases, with 9 bases remaining between them. Germline V lookup: CDR1 GTSNPN, CDR2 SVGIG (reference sequence). CDR3 size: 13 residues. CDR3: CAWSVRLAYGYTF. The CDR3 bases are TGTGCCTGGAGTGTAAGACTGGCCTATGGCTACACCTTC.

A word on this clone: The identical CDR3 is also encoded by other nucleotide sequences in the sample. The chain combines TRBV4-1 with TRBJ2-1, with D perhaps TRBD2 (7 bases). Trimming removed 4 bases at V and 3 bases at J, with 25 bases between. CDR3 length: 19 amino acids. Germline values: CDR1 MGHRA, CDR2 YSYEKL. CDR3 protein: CASSRIPALAGALYNEQFF. CDR3 DNA sequence: TGCGCCAGCAGCCGAATCCCCGCCCTGGCGGGGGCCCTCTACAATGAGCAGTTCTTC.

The rearrangement uses TRBV10-1 and TRBJ2-1, with D perhaps matching TRBD2 (6 bases). CDR3 length equals 12 residues. Per germline, CDR1 WNHNN and CDR2 SYGVQD (reference sequence). Trimming cost V 2 bases and J 7 bases, with 6 bases left between them. For the CDR3, the DNA is TGCGCCAGCAGTGAGGGGGGGAATGAGCAGTTCTTC. The encoded protein is CASSEGGNEQFF.

V is TRBV15 and J is TRBJ2-5; 7 nucleotides line up with TRBD2. This CDR3 comprises 13 residues. V lost 2 bases and J lost 4; bases outside the gene matches: 1. Germline V gene sequence: CDR1 LNHNV, CDR2 YYDKDF (reference sequence). CDR3 DNA sequence: TGTGCCACCAGCAGACTAGCGGTAGAGACCCAGTACTTC. Its protein product is CATSRLAVETQYF.

The chain recombines TRBV15 with TRBJ2-1; D gene unclear. The germline V gene encodes CDR1 LNHNV and CDR2 YYDKDF (reference sequence). The CDR3 covers 13 residues. V was trimmed by 0 bases and J by 6 bases, leaving 6 bases between them. The CDR3 protein is CATSREQFNEQFF. The CDR3 nucleotides are TGTGCCACCAGCAGAGAACAGTTCAATGAGCAGTTCTTC.

The sample holds a few counts of this clone. This chain connects TRBV5-1 to TRBJ1-2; the match to TRBD1 covers 7 bases. The V gene end was trimmed by 1 base and the J gene end by 7 bases; junction bases not matched to a gene: 4. This CDR3 has 13 residues. Germline CDR1 SGHRS, CDR2 YFSETQ. In DNA form, the CDR3 reads TGCGCCAGCAGCTTGTTAGGGGGCCCTGGCTACACCTTC. This translates into CASSLLGGPGYTF.

This clone is medium-sized (0.01 to 0.1%) in the sample. This chain connects TRBV6-1 to TRBJ2-1; 10 bases line up with TRBD2. The CDR3 sequence is 15 residues long. CDR1 is MNHNS, CDR2 SASEGT, per germline. V was clipped by 3 bases and J by 4 bases; unmatched bases: 3. CDR3 region: CASSESGGDYNEQFF. CDR3 in DNA: TGTGCCAGCAGTGAGAGCGGGGGGGATTACAATGAGCAGTTCTTC.

The chain couples TRBV4-1 to TRBJ2-7; 10 nucleotides align to TRBD2. The CDR3 covers 17 residues. Germline-derived CDR1 and CDR2 are MGHRA and YSYEKL. V lost 1 base and J lost 3; bases outside the gene matches: 9. For the CDR3, the DNA is TGCGCCAGCAGCCAAGTCGGGCTAGCGGGAGTTGGCTACGAGCAGTACTTC. Translated, it gives CASSQVGLAGVGYEQYF.

The chain uses TRBV6-5 and TRBJ2-7; a possible D gene is TRBD1 (6 bases). This CDR3 spans 13 amino acids. Per the germline V gene, CDR1 is MNHEY and CDR2 is SVGAGI. V dropped 3 bases and J dropped 2 bases, with 8 bases sitting between them. The CDR3 nucleotides are TGTGCCAGCAGTTATGGACAGCCCTACGAGCAGTACTTC. It translates to CASSYGQPYEQYF.

The chain couples TRBV6-5 to TRBJ2-6; 7 bases agree with TRBD1. V trimming: 0 bases; J trimming: 10 bases; junction bases outside the gene matches: 3. This CDR3 is 14 amino acids long. Germline loops: CDR1 MNHEY, CDR2 SVGAGI. DNA for the CDR3: TGTGCCAGCAGTTACTCTTCACAGGGGAACGTCCTGACTTTC. Protein sequence: CASSYSSQGNVLTF.

The chain combines TRBV7-2 with TRBJ2-7; D might be TRBD1 (5 bases). Germline-derived CDR1 and CDR2 are SGHTA and FQGNSA. This CDR3 comprises 14 residues. The V and J ends lost 1 base and 6 bases respectively, with 13 bases between them. The CDR3 DNA reads as TGTGCCAGCAGCTTAGAGGGGCGACGAGCCGAGCAGTACTTC. It encodes CASSLEGRRAEQYF.

V usage is TRBV6-6 and J usage is TRBJ1-2; unclear D gene. Germline CDR1 reads MNHNY; CDR2 reads SVGAGI (reference sequence). Trimming removed 6 bases at V and 8 bases at J, with 13 bases between. This CDR3 has 12 amino acids. The CDR3 region has the DNA TGTGCCAGCAGCCCTGTGGGAGGGGGCTACACCTTC. Translation gives CASSPVGGGYTF.

V and J are TRBV7-9 and TRBJ2-7; 8 bases map to TRBD2. CDR1 SEHNR and CDR2 FQNEAQ come from the germline V gene (reference sequence). J was trimmed by 6 bases and V by 5 bases; bases with no gene match: 12. This CDR3 is 15 amino acids long. The CDR3 loop is CASSPSPAGVTEQYF. The CDR3 DNA reads as TGTGCCAGCAGCCCCTCCCCAGCGGGAGTCACCGAGCAGTACTTC.

The chain uses TRBV28 and TRBJ2-4; D ambiguous. CDR3 length equals 17 residues. V was clipped by 1 base and J by 0 bases, with 13 bases between them. Per germline, CDR1 MDHEN and CDR2 SYDVKM. The CDR3 is CASSLSISPGAKNIQYF. As DNA, the CDR3 is TGTGCCAGCAGTTTATCCATCTCCCCGGGAGCCAAAAACATTCAGTACTTC. Together with reference TRBV28 and TRBJ2-4, the CDR3 gives the full variable domain: DVKVTQSSRYLVKRTGEKVFLECVQDMDHENMFWYRQDPGLGLRLIYFSYDVKMKEKGDIPEGYSVSREKKERFSLILESASTNQTSMYLCASSLSISPGAKNIQYFGAGTRLSVL.

The chain couples TRBV27 to TRBJ2-1, with D possibly matching TRBD1 (6 bases). The germline V gene has CDR1 MNHEY and CDR2 SMNVEV (reference sequence). The CDR3 sequence is 18 residues long. Trimming removed 5 bases at V and 0 bases at J, with 20 bases between. This CDR3 reads CASSLVSGVPSSYNEQFF. The CDR3 nucleotides are TGTGCCAGCAGTCTCGTCTCAGGGGTCCCGAGCTCCTACAATGAGCAGTTCTTC.

The chain carries TRBV28 and TRBJ2-7; TRBD2 matches at 14 bases. The V and J ends lost 3 bases and 4 bases, in that order; junction bases with no gene match: 5. The CDR3 totals 16 residues. Germline V CDR1 and CDR2: MDHEN, SYDVKM. In DNA form, the CDR3 reads TGTGCCAGCAGTTTCGGGACTAGCGGGAGTGGTTACGAGCAGTACTTC. This sequence encodes CASSFGTSGSGYEQYF.

This rearrangement joins TRBV7-2 to TRBJ2-5; 11 bases align to TRBD2. The J call may be faulty, since TRBJ2-7 better matches the DNA end. CDR3 length equals 15 residues. Germline CDR1 reads SGHTA; CDR2 reads FQGNSA. CDR3 coding DNA: TGTGCCAGCAGCTTAGTACTAGCGGGAGACTACGAGCAGTACTTC. Encoded protein: CASSLVLAGDYEQYF.

The V call is TRBV7-9, the J call TRBJ2-1; 10 positions agree with TRBD1. Germline values: CDR1 SEHNR, CDR2 FQNEAQ (reference sequence). With V trimmed by 4 bases and J by 8 bases, 8 bases remained unmatched. This CDR3 has 15 residues. The CDR3 sequence is CASSSRDRGWDEQFF. In DNA, the CDR3 is TGTGCCAGCAGCTCCCGGGACAGGGGTTGGGATGAGCAGTTCTTC.